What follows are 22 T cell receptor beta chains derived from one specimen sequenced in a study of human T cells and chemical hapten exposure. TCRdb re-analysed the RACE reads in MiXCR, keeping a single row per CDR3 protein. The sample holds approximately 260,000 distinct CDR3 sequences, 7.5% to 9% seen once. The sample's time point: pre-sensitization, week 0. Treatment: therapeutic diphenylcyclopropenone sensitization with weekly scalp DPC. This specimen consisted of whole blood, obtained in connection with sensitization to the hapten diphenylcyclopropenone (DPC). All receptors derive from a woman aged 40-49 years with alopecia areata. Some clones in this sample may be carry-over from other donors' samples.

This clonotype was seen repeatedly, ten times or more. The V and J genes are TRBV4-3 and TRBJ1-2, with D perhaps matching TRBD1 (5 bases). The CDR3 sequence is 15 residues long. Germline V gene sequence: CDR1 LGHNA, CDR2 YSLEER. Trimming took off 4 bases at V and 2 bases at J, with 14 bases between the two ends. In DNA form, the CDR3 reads TGCGCCAGCAGCCGAGTCCTACAGGCGAACTATGGCTACACCTTC. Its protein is CASSRVLQANYGYTF.

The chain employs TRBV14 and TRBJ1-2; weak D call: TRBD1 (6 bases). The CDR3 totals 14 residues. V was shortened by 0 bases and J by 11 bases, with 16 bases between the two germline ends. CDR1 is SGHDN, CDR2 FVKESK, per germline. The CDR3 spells CASSQEDRRQGYTF. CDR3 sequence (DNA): TGTGCCAGCAGCCAAGAAGACAGGCGGCAAGGGTACACCTTC.

CDR3 sequence reads: CASSEVAGGGGVEQFF. The CDR3 DNA sequence: TGTGCCAGCAGTGAAGTTGCGGGAGGTGGAGGGGTTGAGCAGTTCTTC. This chain connects TRBV2 to TRBJ2-1; 8 bases match TRBD2. With V trimmed by 1 base and J by 9 bases, 11 bases remained unmatched. Germline CDR1 and CDR2: SNHLY and FYNNEI. CDR3 length: 16 amino acids.

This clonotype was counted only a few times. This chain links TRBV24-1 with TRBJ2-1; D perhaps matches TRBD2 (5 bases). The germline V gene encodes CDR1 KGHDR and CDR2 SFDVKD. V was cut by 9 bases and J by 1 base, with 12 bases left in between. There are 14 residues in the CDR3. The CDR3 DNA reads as TGTGCCACCGAGGGAACGGAATCCTACAATGAGCAGTTCTTC. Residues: CATEGTESYNEQFF.

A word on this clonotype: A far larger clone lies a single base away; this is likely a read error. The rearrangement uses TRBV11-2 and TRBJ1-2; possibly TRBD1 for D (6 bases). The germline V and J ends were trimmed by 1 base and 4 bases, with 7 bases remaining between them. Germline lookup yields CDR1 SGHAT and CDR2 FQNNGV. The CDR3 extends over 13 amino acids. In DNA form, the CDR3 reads TGTGCCAGCAGCTTAGGAGGGGGCTATGGCTACACCTTC. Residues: CASSLGGGYGYTF.

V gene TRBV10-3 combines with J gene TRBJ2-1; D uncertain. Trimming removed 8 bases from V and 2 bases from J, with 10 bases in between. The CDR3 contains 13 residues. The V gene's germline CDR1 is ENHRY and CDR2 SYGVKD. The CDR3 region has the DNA TGTGCCATCGCCACGGGCACCTACAATGAGCAGTTCTTC. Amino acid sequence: CAIATGTYNEQFF.

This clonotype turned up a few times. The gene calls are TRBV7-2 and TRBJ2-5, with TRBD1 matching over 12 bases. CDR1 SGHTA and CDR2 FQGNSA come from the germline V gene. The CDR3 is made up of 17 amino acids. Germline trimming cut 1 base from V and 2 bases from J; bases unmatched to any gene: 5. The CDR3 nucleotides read TGTGCCAGCAGCTTAGTCGGGACAGGGGGCGGACAAGAGACCCAGTACTTC. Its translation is CASSLVGTGGGQETQYF.

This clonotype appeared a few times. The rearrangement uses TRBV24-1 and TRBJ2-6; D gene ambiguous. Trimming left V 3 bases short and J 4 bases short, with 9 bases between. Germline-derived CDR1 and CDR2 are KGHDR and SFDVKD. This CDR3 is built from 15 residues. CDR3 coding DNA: TGTGCCACCAGTGATCCTGTGGGAGGGGCCAACGTCCTGACTTTC. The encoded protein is CATSDPVGGANVLTF.

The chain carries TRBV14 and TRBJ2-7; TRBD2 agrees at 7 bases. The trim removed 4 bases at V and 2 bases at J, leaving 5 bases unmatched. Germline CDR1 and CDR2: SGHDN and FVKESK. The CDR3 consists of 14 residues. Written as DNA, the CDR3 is TGTGCCAGCAGCCCACTAGCGCGGACCTACGAGCAGTACTTC. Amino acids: CASSPLARTYEQYF.

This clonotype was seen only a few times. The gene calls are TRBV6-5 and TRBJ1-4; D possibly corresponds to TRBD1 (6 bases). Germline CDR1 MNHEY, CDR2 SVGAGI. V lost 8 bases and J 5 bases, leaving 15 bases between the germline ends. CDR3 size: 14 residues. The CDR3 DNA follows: TGTGCCAGCCGTAAGGGACAAAGGAATGAAAAACTGTTTTTT. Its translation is CASRKGQRNEKLFF.

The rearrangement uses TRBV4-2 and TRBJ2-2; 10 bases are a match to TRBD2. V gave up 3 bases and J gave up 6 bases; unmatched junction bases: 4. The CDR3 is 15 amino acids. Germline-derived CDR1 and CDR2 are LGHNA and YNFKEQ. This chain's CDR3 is CASSHEGLAAGELFF. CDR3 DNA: TGTGCCAGCAGCCACGAAGGACTAGCGGCCGGGGAGCTGTTTTTT.

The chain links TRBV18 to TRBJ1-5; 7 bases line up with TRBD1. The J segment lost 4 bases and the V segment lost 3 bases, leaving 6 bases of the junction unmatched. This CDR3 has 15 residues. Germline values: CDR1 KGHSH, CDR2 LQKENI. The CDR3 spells CASSPPGQQNQPQHF. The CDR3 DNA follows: TGTGCCAGCTCACCCCCGGGACAGCAAAATCAGCCCCAGCATTTT.

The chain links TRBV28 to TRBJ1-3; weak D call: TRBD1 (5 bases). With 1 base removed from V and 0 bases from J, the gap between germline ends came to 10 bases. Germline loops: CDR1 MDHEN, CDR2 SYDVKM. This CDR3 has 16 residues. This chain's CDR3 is CASSLFFDSSGNTIYF. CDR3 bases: TGTGCCAGCAGTTTATTTTTCGACAGCTCTGGAAACACCATATATTTT.

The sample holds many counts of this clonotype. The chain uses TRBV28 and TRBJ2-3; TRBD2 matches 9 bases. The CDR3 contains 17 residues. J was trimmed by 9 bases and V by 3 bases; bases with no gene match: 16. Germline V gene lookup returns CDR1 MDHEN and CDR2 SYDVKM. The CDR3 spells CASSLKKTSGRAPTQYF. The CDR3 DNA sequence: TGTGCCAGCAGTTTGAAGAAAACTAGCGGGCGTGCCCCCACGCAGTATTTT.

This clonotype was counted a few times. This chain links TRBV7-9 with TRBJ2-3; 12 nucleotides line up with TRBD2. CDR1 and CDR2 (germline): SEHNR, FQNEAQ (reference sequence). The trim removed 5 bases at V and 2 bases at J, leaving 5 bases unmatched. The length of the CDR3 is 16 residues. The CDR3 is CASSIGLAGITDTQYF. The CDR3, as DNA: TGTGCCAGCAGCATCGGACTAGCGGGAATCACAGATACGCAGTATTTT. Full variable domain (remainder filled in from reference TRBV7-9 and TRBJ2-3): DTGVSQNPRHKITKRGQNVTFRCDPISEHNRLYWYRQTLGQGPEFLTYFQNEAQLEKSRLLSDRFSAERPKGSFSTLEIQRTEQGDSAMYLCASSIGLAGITDTQYFGPGTRLTVL.

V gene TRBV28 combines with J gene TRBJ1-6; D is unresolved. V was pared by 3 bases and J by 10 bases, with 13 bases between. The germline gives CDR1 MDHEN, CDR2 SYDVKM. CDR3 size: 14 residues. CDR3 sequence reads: CASSFYRLPSPLHF. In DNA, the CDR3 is TGTGCCAGCAGTTTCTACCGGCTTCCCTCACCCCTCCACTTT.

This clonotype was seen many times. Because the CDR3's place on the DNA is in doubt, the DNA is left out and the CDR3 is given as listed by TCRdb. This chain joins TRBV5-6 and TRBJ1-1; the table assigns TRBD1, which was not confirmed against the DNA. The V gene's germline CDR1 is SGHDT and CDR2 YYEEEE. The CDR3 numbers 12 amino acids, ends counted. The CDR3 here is CASSFARGASFF.

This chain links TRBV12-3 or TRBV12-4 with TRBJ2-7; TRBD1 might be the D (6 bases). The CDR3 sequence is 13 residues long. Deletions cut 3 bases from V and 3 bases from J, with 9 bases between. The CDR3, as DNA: TGTGCCAGCAGTTTCAACAGGGACTACGAGCAGTACTTC. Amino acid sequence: CASSFNRDYEQYF.

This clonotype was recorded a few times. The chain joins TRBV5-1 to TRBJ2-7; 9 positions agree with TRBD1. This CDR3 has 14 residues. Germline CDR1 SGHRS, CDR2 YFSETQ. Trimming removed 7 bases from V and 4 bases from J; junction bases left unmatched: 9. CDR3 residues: CASSRKQGAYEQYF. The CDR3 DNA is TGCGCCAGCTCGAGGAAACAGGGGGCTTACGAGCAGTACTTC.

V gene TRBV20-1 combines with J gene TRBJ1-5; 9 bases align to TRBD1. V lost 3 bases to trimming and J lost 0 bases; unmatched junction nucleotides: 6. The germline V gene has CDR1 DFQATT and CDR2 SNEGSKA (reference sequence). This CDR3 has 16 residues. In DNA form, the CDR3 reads TGCAGTGCTAGCCGGACAGGGGAGTATAGCAATCAGCCCCAGCATTTT. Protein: CSASRTGEYSNQPQHF.

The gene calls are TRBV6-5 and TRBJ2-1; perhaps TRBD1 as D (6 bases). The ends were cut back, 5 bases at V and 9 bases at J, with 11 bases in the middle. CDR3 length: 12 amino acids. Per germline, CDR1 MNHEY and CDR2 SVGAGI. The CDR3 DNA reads TGTGCCAGCAGTAACAGGGATGGTGAGCAGTTCTTC. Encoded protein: CASSNRDGEQFF.

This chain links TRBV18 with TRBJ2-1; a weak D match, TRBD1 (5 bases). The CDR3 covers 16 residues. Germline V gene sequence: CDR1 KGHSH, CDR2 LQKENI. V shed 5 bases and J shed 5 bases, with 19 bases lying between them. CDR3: CASSSQNPTANNEQFF. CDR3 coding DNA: TGTGCCAGCTCATCACAGAACCCGACAGCAAACAATGAGCAGTTCTTC.